This paragraph reports one T cell receptor (beta chain). Using immunoSEQ multiplex PCR, the repertoire was profiled, and TCRdb retains in-frame clones only, with some absent. This sample has some 270,000 clones, with over 75% found just once. This record belongs to a study of blood T cell repertoires in COVID-19. V gave up 3 bases and J gave up 5 bases, with 13 bases separating them. Germline assignment: CDR1 ENHRY and CDR2 SYGVKD. The CDR3 totals 14 residues. The sequenced material came from peripheral blood. The chain employs TRBV10-3 and TRBJ1-1; D uncertain. The clonotype comes from a woman in her seventies with acute or convalescent COVID-19. The CDR3 loop reads CAISDPQRGTEAFF. The CDR3 DNA is TGTGCCATCAGTGACCCCCAGAGAGGGACTGAAGCTTTCTTT.